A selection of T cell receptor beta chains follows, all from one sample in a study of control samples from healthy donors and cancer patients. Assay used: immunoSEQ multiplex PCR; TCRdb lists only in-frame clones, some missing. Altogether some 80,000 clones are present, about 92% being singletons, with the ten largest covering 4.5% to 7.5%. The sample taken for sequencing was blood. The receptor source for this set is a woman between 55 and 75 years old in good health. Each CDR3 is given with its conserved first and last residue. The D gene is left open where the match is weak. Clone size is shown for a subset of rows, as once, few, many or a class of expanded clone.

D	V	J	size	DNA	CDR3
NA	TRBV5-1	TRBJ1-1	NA	TGCGCCAGCAGCTTGGTGGGGGCTCCCACTGAAGCTTTCTTT	CASSLVGAPTEAFF
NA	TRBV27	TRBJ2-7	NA	TGTGCCAGCAGTACGGACGTCTCCTACGAGCAGTACTTC	CASSTDVSYEQYF
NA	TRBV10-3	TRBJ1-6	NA	TGTGCCACGACACAGGGATATAATTCACCCCTCCACTTT	CATTQGYNSPLHF
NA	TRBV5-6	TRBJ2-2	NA	TGTGCCAGCAGCTTGGTGGGAAAGAACACCGGGGAGCTGTTTTTT	CASSLVGKNTGELFF
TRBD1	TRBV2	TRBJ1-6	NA	TGTGCCAGCAGCCAGGACAGGGGTTATAATTCACCCCTCCACTTT	CASSQDRGYNSPLHF
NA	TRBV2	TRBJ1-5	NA	TGTGCCAGCAGTGATGAAACAAATCAGCCCCAGCATTTT	CASSDETNQPQHF
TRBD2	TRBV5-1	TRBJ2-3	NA	TGCGCCAGCAGCTTGGCTCCCGGCGGGAGCGGCACAGATACGCAGTATTTT	CASSLAPGGSGTDTQYF
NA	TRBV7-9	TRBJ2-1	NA	TGTGCCAGCAGCGTGACCGGGACATCTACCTACAATGAGCAGTTCTTC	CASSVTGTSTYNEQFF
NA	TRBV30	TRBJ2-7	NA	TGTGCCTGGAAACGGGACTCTCTATCCTACGAGCAGTACTTC	CAWKRDSLSYEQYF
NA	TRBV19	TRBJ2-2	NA	TGTGCCAGTAGTATTGGGAACCCCAATCCCGGGGAGCTGTTTTTT	CASSIGNPNPGELFF
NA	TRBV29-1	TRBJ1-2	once	TGCAGCGTTTGGACAGACCCTTTCTATGGCTACACCTTC	CSVWTDPFYGYTF
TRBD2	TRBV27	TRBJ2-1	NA	TGTGCCAGCAAGGGCCTTTCTAGCGGGACCTCCTACAATGAGCAGTTCTTC	CASKGLSSGTSYNEQFF
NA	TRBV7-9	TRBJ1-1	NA	TGTGCCAGCAGCCCCCGGGCAGAGGTTTTTACTGAAGCTTTCTTT	CASSPRAEVFTEAFF
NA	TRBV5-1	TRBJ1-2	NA	TGCGCCAGCAGCTTGGTAGCCCTTAACTATGGCTACACCTTC	CASSLVALNYGYTF
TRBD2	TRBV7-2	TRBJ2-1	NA	TGTGCCAGCAGCTTAAAAGCGGGATTTGAGCAGTTCTTC	CASSLKAGFEQFF
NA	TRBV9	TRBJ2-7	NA	TGTGCCAGCAGCGCAGCAGGGGCACCCGAGCAGTACTTC	CASSAAGAPEQYF
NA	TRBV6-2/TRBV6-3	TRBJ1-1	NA	TGTGCCAGCAGTTCTCAGGGTGGGACTGAAGCTTTCTTT	CASSSQGGTEAFF
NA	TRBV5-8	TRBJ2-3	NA	TGTGCCAGCAGCTTGTTCCGGGAGGATACGCAGTATTTT	CASSLFREDTQYF
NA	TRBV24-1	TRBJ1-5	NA	TGTGCCATCGGACTCCGTAAGGGAACTAGCAATCAGCCCCAGCATTTT	CAIGLRKGTSNQPQHF
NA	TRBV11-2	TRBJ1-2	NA	TGTGCCAGCAGCTATCAAAGGGGTAACTATGGCTACACCTTC	CASSYQRGNYGYTF
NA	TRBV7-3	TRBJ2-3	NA	TGTGCCAGCAGCGCCTCCGCTGCAGATACGCAGTATTTT	CASSASAADTQYF
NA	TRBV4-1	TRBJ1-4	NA	TGCGCCAGCAGCTTGACAGGCAATGAAAAACTGTTTTTT	CASSLTGNEKLFF
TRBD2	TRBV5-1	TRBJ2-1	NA	TGCGCCAGCAGCTCCCCATCACTAGCGGGAGGATACAATGAGCAGTTCTTC	CASSSPSLAGGYNEQFF
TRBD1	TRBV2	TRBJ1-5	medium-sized	TGTGCCAGCAGTGAAGCGCTTCTTACCGGGACAGTTAGCAATCAGCCCCAGCATTTT	CASSEALLTGTVSNQPQHF
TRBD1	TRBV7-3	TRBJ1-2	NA	TGTGCCAGCAGCTTAACGGGACAGGGGAACTATGGCTACACCTTC	CASSLTGQGNYGYTF
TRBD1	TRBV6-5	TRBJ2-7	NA	TGTGCCAGCAGGGAGTCGGGACAGAACTACGAGCAGTACTTC	CASRESGQNYEQYF
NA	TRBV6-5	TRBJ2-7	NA	TGTGCCAGCAGTTTGAATTACGAGCAGTACTTC	CASSLNYEQYF
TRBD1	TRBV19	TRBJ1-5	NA	TGTGCCAGTAGTATCCGAGCGGGACAGAGCAATCAGCCCCAGCATTTT	CASSIRAGQSNQPQHF
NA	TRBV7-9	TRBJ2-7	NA	TGTGCCAGCAACCCCCCGGTAGTCTACGAGCAGTACTTC	CASNPPVVYEQYF